These 12 T cell receptor beta chains originate from one sample sequenced in a study of blood T cell repertoires in COVID-19. Clones were read by immunoSEQ multiplex PCR, and TCRdb kept only the in-frame ones, dropping some. The sample carries 25,000 to 35,000 clones, around 80% recorded once. Sequenced sample: peripheral blood. The receptors were gathered from a human donor in a cohort sampled during active COVID-19.

The rearrangement joins TRBV13 to TRBJ1-1; no firm D call. The V end was cut by 0 bases, the J end by 1 base, with 6 bases between. Germline assignment: CDR1 PRHDT and CDR2 FYEKMQ (reference sequence). This CDR3 has 14 amino acids. The CDR3 sequence: CASSLGQKNTEAFF. The CDR3 DNA is TGTGCCAGCAGCTTAGGGCAGAAGAACACTGAAGCTTTCTTT.

The rearrangement uses TRBV7-6 and TRBJ2-1; 13 bases map to TRBD2. The CDR3 consists of 16 residues. J was trimmed by 7 bases and V by 3 bases; bases with no gene match: 6. Germline assignment: CDR1 SGHVS and CDR2 FNYEAQ. This CDR3 is CASSFLTSGGTNEQFF. For the CDR3, the DNA is TGTGCCAGCAGCTTTTTGACTAGCGGGGGGACGAATGAGCAGTTCTTC. The whole variable domain, filled in from reference TRBV7-6 and TRBJ2-1, reads GAGVSQSPRYKVTKRGQDVALRCDPISGHVSLYWYRQALGQGPEFLTYFNYEAQQDKSGLPNDRFSAERPEGSISTLTIQRTEQRDSAMYRCASSFLTSGGTNEQFFGPGTRLTVL.

This clone was observed a single time. V gene TRBV28 combines with J gene TRBJ2-6; no definite D call. V lost 5 bases and J lost 6, with 8 bases in between. Germline values: CDR1 MDHEN, CDR2 SYDVKM. The CDR3 consists of 13 residues. The CDR3 protein is CASSPPLANVLTF. The CDR3 region has the DNA TGTGCCAGCAGTCCCCCGTTGGCCAACGTCCTGACTTTC.

J is TRBJ2-1 and V is TRBV4-1; 7 bases are shared with TRBD1. CDR1 and CDR2 from the germline V gene are MGHRA and YSYEKL. CDR3 length equals 17 residues. V trimming: 5 bases; J trimming: 0 bases; junction bases outside the gene matches: 10. CDR3 sequence reads: CASSARGGGISYNEQFF. CDR3 sequence (DNA): TGCGCCAGCAGCGCAAGAGGGGGCGGCATCTCCTACAATGAGCAGTTCTTC.

V and J are TRBV7-8 and TRBJ2-1, with 10 bases that match TRBD2. The V gene's germline CDR1 is SGHVS and CDR2 FQNEAQ. V lost 2 bases to trimming and J lost 8 bases; unmatched junction nucleotides: 15. The CDR3 totals 18 residues. This chain's CDR3 is CASSLILMTSGPAYEQFF. Here the CDR3 DNA reads TGTGCCAGCAGCTTAATCCTAATGACTAGCGGGCCGGCCTATGAGCAGTTCTTC.

The CDR3 region is CASSSGTPLAKNIQYF. As DNA, the CDR3 is TGTGCCAGCAGTTCGGGGACACCTTTAGCCAAAAACATTCAGTACTTC. This chain joins TRBV27 and TRBJ2-4; D is perhaps TRBD1 (6 bases). Trimming shortened V by 4 bases and J by 0 bases, and 13 bases separated the two germline ends. The CDR3 sequence is 16 residues long. CDR1 is MNHEY and CDR2 is SMNVEV in the germline V gene (reference sequence).

The CDR3 here is CASSQDGGNNQPQHF. CDR3 nucleotides: TGCGCCAGCAGCCAAGATGGAGGAAACAATCAGCCCCAGCATTTT. This chain uses TRBV4-3 with TRBJ1-5; D is unclear. V was shortened by 0 bases and J by 3 bases, with 9 bases between the two germline ends. This CDR3 is built from 15 residues. Germline CDR1 is LGHNA and CDR2 is YSLEER.

The chain recombines TRBV19 with TRBJ1-2; D gene ambiguous. The CDR3 extends over 15 amino acids. The V and J ends lost 3 bases and 4 bases respectively, with 15 bases between them. Germline V gene sequence: CDR1 LNHDA, CDR2 SQIVND (reference sequence). The CDR3 bases are TGTGCCAGTAGTATGAATTCCAGGCCGATCTATGGCTACACCTTC. Protein: CASSMNSRPIYGYTF.

The CDR3: CASSPRGGISNTGELFF. Here the CDR3 DNA reads TGCGCCAGCAGCCCCCGGGGGGGAATATCGAACACCGGGGAGCTGTTTTTT. The rearrangement joins TRBV5-1 to TRBJ2-2; 8 nucleotides align to TRBD2. V was pared by 4 bases and J by 0 bases, with 8 bases of the junction left unmatched. Germline assignment: CDR1 SGHRS and CDR2 YFSETQ. The CDR3 is 17 residues long.

The V gene is TRBV6-1, the J gene TRBJ1-2, with D unclear. V lost 2 bases to trimming and J lost 8 bases, with 21 bases between them. The CDR3 runs to 16 residues. Germline V gene lookup returns CDR1 MNHNS and CDR2 SASEGT. CDR3 protein: CASSETLLEARGGYTF. CDR3 bases: TGTGCCAGCAGTGAAACCCTCCTGGAGGCCCGTGGGGGCTACACCTTC.

CDR3 residues: CASSRQSATNEKLFF. The CDR3 nucleotides read TGTGCCAGCAGCCGACAGAGCGCAACTAATGAAAAACTGTTTTTT. The chain recombines TRBV5-6 with TRBJ1-4, with a tentative D call TRBD1 (5 bases). The V end lost 4 bases, the J end lost 0 bases, and 10 bases lay between the germline ends. Germline V gene sequence: CDR1 SGHDT, CDR2 YYEEEE. The CDR3 loop spans 15 amino acids.

In this sample, this clone is medium-sized (0.01 to 0.1%). The genes are TRBV4-3 and TRBJ2-1; the match to TRBD2 covers 13 bases. J was trimmed by 7 bases and V by 3 bases; bases with no gene match: 6. The germline CDR1 and CDR2 sequences are LGHNA and YSLEER. CDR3 length equals 16 residues. CDR3 in amino acids: CASSQLLAGGRNEQFF. Here the CDR3 DNA reads TGCGCCAGCAGCCAGCTACTAGCGGGGGGGCGAAATGAGCAGTTCTTC.